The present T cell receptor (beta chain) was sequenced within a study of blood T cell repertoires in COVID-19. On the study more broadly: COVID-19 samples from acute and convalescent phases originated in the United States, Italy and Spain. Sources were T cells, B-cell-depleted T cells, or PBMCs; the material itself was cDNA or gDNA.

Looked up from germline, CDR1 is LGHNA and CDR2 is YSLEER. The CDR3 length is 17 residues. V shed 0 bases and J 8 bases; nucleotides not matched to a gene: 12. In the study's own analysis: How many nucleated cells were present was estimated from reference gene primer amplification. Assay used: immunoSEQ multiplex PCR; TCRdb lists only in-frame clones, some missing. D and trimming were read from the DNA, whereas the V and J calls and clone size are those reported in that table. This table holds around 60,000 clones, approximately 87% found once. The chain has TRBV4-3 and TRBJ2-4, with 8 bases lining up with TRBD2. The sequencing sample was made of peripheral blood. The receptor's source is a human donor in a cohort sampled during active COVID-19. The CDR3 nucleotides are TGCGCCAGCAGCCAAGATATCGGCGGGAGGCAGGGATACATTCAGTACTTC. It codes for CASSQDIGGRQGYIQYF.